A selection of T cell receptor beta chains follows, all from one sample in a study of blood T cell repertoires in COVID-19. TCRdb keeps only in-frame clones here, not all; method: immunoSEQ multiplex PCR. The sample lists some 130,000 clones; approximately 89% were seen once. Sequencing was carried out using peripheral blood. The receptors derive from a man between 45 and 60 years old with acute or convalescent COVID-19. CDR3s include the opening cysteine and the closing phenylalanine or tryptophan. D genes are given only for firm matches. Clone size is shown for a subset of rows, as once, few, many or a class of expanded clone.

d_call	v_call	j_call	clone_size	cdr3_aa	cdr3_nt
.	TRBV19	TRBJ2-1	.	CASSIGRLGVHEQFF	TGTGCCAGTAGTATAGGCAGACTAGGGGTCCATGAGCAGTTCTTC
.	TRBV28	TRBJ1-2	.	CASSLGPRDGYGYTF	TGTGCCAGCAGTTTAGGGCCTCGGGATGGCTATGGCTACACCTTC
TRBD2	TRBV27	TRBJ2-3	.	CASSDLAGAADTQYF	TGTGCCAGCAGTGACCTAGCGGGAGCGGCAGATACGCAGTATTTT
TRBD1	TRBV5-4	TRBJ2-5	.	CASSPGQVQETQYF	TGTGCCAGCAGCCCGGGACAGGTGCAAGAGACCCAGTACTTC
TRBD1	TRBV28	TRBJ1-1	.	CAGVDLRQGGTEAFF	TGTGCCGGGGTCGATTTAAGACAGGGGGGCACTGAAGCTTTCTTT
TRBD1	TRBV4-1	TRBJ1-2	.	CASSQMDRTNYGYTF	TGCGCCAGCAGCCAAATGGACAGGACTAACTATGGCTACACCTTC
.	TRBV28	TRBJ2-3	once	CASSSGWTDTQYF	TGTGCCAGCAGTTCAGGGTGGACAGATACGCAGTATTTT
.	TRBV10-1	TRBJ1-1	.	CASTQGGSDTEAFF	TGCGCCAGCACCCAGGGAGGGTCGGACACTGAAGCTTTCTTT
.	TRBV9	TRBJ1-2	.	CASSVEVEGYGYTF	TGTGCCAGCAGCGTAGAAGTGGAGGGCTATGGCTACACCTTC
.	TRBV28	TRBJ1-6	.	CASSIIVGGYNSPLHF	TGTGCCAGCAGTATAATAGTCGGGGGGTATAATTCACCCCTCCACTTT
.	TRBV28	TRBJ2-2	few	CASSVYVSSGTGELFF	TGTGCCAGCTCAGTTTATGTCTCCTCGGGCACCGGGGAGCTGTTTTTT
.	TRBV2	TRBJ1-1	.	CASRGGGVLGEAFF	TGTGCCAGCCGCGGCGGGGGGGTACTGGGTGAAGCTTTCTTT
.	TRBV6-6	TRBJ1-1	.	CASRLLMNTEAFF	TGTGCCAGCAGACTTTTGATGAACACTGAAGCTTTCTTT
TRBD2	TRBV14	TRBJ2-1	.	CASSQTGTTEFF	TGTGCCAGCAGCCAAACCGGGACTACGGAGTTCTTC
TRBD1	TRBV5-1	TRBJ1-1	.	CASSLSGGLTEAFF	TGCGCCAGCAGCTTGTCAGGGGGCTTAACTGAAGCTTTCTTT
TRBD2	TRBV5-1	TRBJ2-1	.	CASSPPASSGRDEQFF	TGCGCCAGCAGCCCCCCAGCCTCTAGCGGGAGGGATGAGCAGTTCTTC
.	TRBV3-1/TRBV3-2	TRBJ1-2	.	CASSQAGQTTF	TGTGCCAGCAGCCAAGCCGGACAGACAACCTTC
.	TRBV11-1	TRBJ1-1	.	CASSYWGVNTEAFF	TGTGCCAGCAGCTATTGGGGGGTGAACACTGAAGCTTTCTTT
TRBD2	TRBV7-6	TRBJ2-1	.	CASSLASHGTINEQFF	TGTGCCAGCAGCTTAGCCTCTCACGGGACTATCAATGAGCAGTTCTTC
.	TRBV7-8	TRBJ1-2	few	CASSLWGGDGYTF	TGTGCCAGCAGCTTATGGGGGGGCGATGGCTACACCTTC
TRBD1	TRBV12-3/TRBV12-4	TRBJ1-2	.	CASSFGQGEGGTF	TGTGCCAGCAGTTTTGGACAGGGGGAAGGGGGGACCTTC
TRBD2	TRBV5-1	TRBJ2-5	.	CASSQTGTRQETQYF	TGCGCCAGCAGCCAAACCGGGACTAGGCAAGAGACCCAGTACTTC
.	TRBV25-1	TRBJ2-3	.	CASRGITDTQYF	TGTGCCAGCAGGGGCATCACAGATACGCAGTATTTT
.	TRBV3-1/TRBV3-2	TRBJ2-2	.	CASSRRQATNTGELFF	TGTGCCAGCAGCCGTCGACAAGCTACGAACACCGGGGAGCTGTTTTTT
TRBD1	TRBV19	TRBJ2-7	.	CASSIDRGTGNSGEQYF	TGTGCCAGTAGTATAGACCGCGGGACAGGGAATTCGGGCGAGCAGTACTTC
.	TRBV9	TRBJ1-1	.	CASSYQVGNTEAFF	TGTGCCAGCAGCTACCAGGTGGGGAACACTGAAGCTTTCTTT
TRBD1	TRBV19	TRBJ1-1	.	CASTTRRAGGNTEAFF	TGTGCCAGTACTACCCGCCGGGCAGGGGGTAACACTGAAGCTTTCTTT